This T cell receptor (beta chain) was sequenced for a study of identical twins. MiXCR was run by TCRdb on the 5' RACE reads, yielding one entry per CDR3 protein. The sample has hundreds of thousands of distinct CDR3 sequences; 20% to 25% are singletons. Note on this clonotype: Antigen unknown.

Germline V gene lookup returns CDR1 SQVTM and CDR2 ANQGSEA. With 6 bases removed from V and 6 bases from J, the gap between germline ends came to 27 bases. This CDR3 comprises 17 residues. Study outcomes and limitations: Models came in too low on out-of-frame TCR alpha sharing in monozygotic twins.

The data were also submitted as part of a second study, on yellow fever vaccine responses in identical twins.

The chain couples TRBV29-1 to TRBJ2-1; possible D gene TRBD2, 8 bases. The sequence was obtained from a woman between 18 and 29 years old in good health. Source material: CD4+ T cells sorted from blood. The DNA of the CDR3 is TGCAGCGTGACAGGGAAGATTTGGCGGGAGGTCGGCAATGAGCAGTTCTTC. Residues: CSVTGKIWREVGNEQFF.